One sample yielded the 31 T cell receptor beta chains listed below, sequenced in a study of cytotoxic CD8 clonotypes in ibrutinib-treated CLL. Only in-frame clones appear in the TCRdb table, and some are missing; sequencing was by immunoSEQ multiplex PCR. This table has under 150,000 clones, around 84% appearing once. The sample here was PBMCs, taken after 24 months of ibrutinib treatment. The receptors stem from a human donor with chronic lymphocytic leukemia.

This chain uses TRBV7-2 with TRBJ1-1, with a possible D match to TRBD1 (5 bases). This CDR3 has 14 amino acids. Germline V CDR1 and CDR2: SGHTA, FQGNSA. The ends were cut back, 7 bases at V and 4 bases at J, with 16 bases in the middle. The CDR3 region has the DNA TGTGCCAGCACCCTCCCCAGCAGGGTCACTGAAGCTTTCTTT. Protein: CASTLPSRVTEAFF.

The rearrangement links TRBV28 to TRBJ1-5; D might be TRBD1 (6 bases). CDR3 length: 14 amino acids. Germline V gene sequence: CDR1 MDHEN, CDR2 SYDVKM. V was shortened by 4 bases and J by 10 bases, with 17 bases between the two germline ends. CDR3 amino acids: CASSSTERGSPQHF. DNA of the CDR3: TGTGCCAGCAGTTCAACAGAAAGGGGGTCACCCCAGCATTTT.

CDR3 protein: CASSLRQVPYTGELFF. DNA of the CDR3: TGTGCCAGCAGCCTAAGACAGGTTCCCTACACCGGGGAGCTGTTTTTT. The gene calls are TRBV7-8 and TRBJ2-2; maybe TRBD1 (6 bases). V shed 5 bases and J shed 3 bases, with 16 bases lying between them. Germline V gene data show CDR1 as SGHVS and CDR2 as FQNEAQ. The CDR3 extends over 16 amino acids.

The rearrangement joins TRBV28 to TRBJ2-7; TRBD1 might be the D (6 bases). Trimming removed 2 bases from V and 2 bases from J, with 13 bases in between. CDR1 and CDR2 from the germline V gene are MDHEN and SYDVKM. This CDR3 spans 15 amino acids. The CDR3 protein is CASSLPDRTPYEQYF. Here the CDR3 DNA reads TGTGCCAGCAGTTTACCTGACAGGACCCCCTACGAGCAGTACTTC.

This rearrangement joins TRBV5-1 to TRBJ2-1; 9 nucleotides align to TRBD2. The V gene's germline CDR1 is SGHRS and CDR2 YFSETQ. J lost 7 bases, V lost 4 bases, and 12 bases had no gene match. The CDR3 loop spans 16 amino acids. The CDR3 nucleotides are TGCGCCAGCAGCCCCCGGGCAGCGGGGGGCAAAAATGAGCAGTTCTTC. Protein: CASSPRAAGGKNEQFF.

This chain joins TRBV5-8 and TRBJ1-2; D not resolved. Between the trimmed V and J ends, which lost 5 bases and 6 bases, there was a span of 26 bases. Germline CDR1 SGHTS, CDR2 YDEGEE. This CDR3 contains 17 residues. CDR3 nucleotides: TGTGCCAGCAGATTTGGTGGTTTGCGTCCGAGACCCCATGGCTACACCTTC. It encodes CASRFGGLRPRPHGYTF.

The genes are TRBV6-6 and TRBJ1-1, with 7 bases aligning to TRBD1. V dropped 5 bases and J dropped 6; count of bases not matched to a gene: 6. CDR3 size: 13 residues. CDR1 is MNHNY, CDR2 SVGAGI, per germline (reference sequence). This chain's CDR3 is CASSGTGEAEAFF. The CDR3, as DNA: TGTGCCAGCAGTGGTACAGGGGAGGCTGAAGCTTTCTTT.

CDR3 in DNA: TGTGCCAGCAGCTCCCCAAGGCGGGGAGGAAACACCGGGGAGCTGTTTTTT. Translated: CASSSPRRGGNTGELFF. The V gene is TRBV5-4, the J gene TRBJ2-2; D perhaps matches TRBD2 (6 bases). Germline assignment: CDR1 SGHNT and CDR2 YYREEE (reference sequence). The CDR3 sequence is 17 residues long. V was shortened by 3 bases and J by 2 bases, with 17 bases between the two germline ends.

This clone is a singleton in its sample. J is TRBJ2-7 and V is TRBV18; D may be TRBD1 (5 bases). This CDR3 region has 15 residues. CDR1 and CDR2 from the germline V gene are KGHSH and LQKENI. The V gene lost 2 bases and the J gene lost 0 bases, with 11 bases spanning the gap. In DNA, the CDR3 is TGTGCCAGCTCACCAGGATTGACAGACTCCTACGAGCAGTACTTC. Amino acids: CASSPGLTDSYEQYF.

This clone was counted ten times or more. The DNA of the CDR3 is TGTGCCAGCAGCCCCCTGAGGGCTGAAGCTTTCTTT. This gives the protein CASSPLRAEAFF. The chain recombines TRBV11-2 with TRBJ1-1; the D is unclear. V was cut by 5 bases and J by 6 bases, with 10 bases left in between. The CDR3 covers 12 residues. Germline-derived CDR1 and CDR2 are SGHAT and FQNNGV.

The chain has TRBV6-1 and TRBJ1-2, with D possibly matching TRBD1 (5 bases). This CDR3 is built from 15 residues. The V gene's germline CDR1 is MNHNS and CDR2 SASEGT. Trimming removed 5 bases at V and 6 bases at J, with 19 bases between. CDR3 amino acids: CASSLRGVKPNGYTF. The CDR3 DNA reads TGTGCCAGCAGTCTCCGGGGGGTAAAACCGAATGGCTACACCTTC.

The V call is TRBV11-1, the J call TRBJ2-1, with 13 nucleotides matching TRBD2. The V and J ends lost 6 bases and 3 bases, in that order; junction bases with no gene match: 5. The germline V gene encodes CDR1 SGHAT and CDR2 FQDESV (reference sequence). This CDR3 contains 16 residues. The CDR3 nucleotides are TGTGCCAGCAGTAGGACTAGCGGGGGACGCTACAATGAGCAGTTCTTC. Its translation: CASSRTSGGRYNEQFF. Based on the CDR3 plus reference TRBV11-1 and TRBJ2-1, the full variable domain is EAEVAQSPRYKITEKSQAVAFWCDPISGHATLYWYRQILGQGPELLVQFQDESVVDDSQLPKDRFSAERLKGVDSTLKIQPAELGDSAMYLCASSRTSGGRYNEQFFGPGTRLTVL.

In its sample, this clone was seen a few times. J is TRBJ2-2 and V is TRBV4-2; 9 bases agree with TRBD2. This CDR3 comprises 16 residues. The V segment lost 0 bases and the J segment 7 bases; nucleotides outside the gene matches: 6. Germline V gene sequence: CDR1 LGHNA, CDR2 YNFKEQ. The CDR3 DNA follows: TGTGCCAGCAGCCAAGAATGGCGGGGGGGCTTCGGGGAGCTGTTTTTT. Translated: CASSQEWRGGFGELFF.

The table lists this clone with a count of one. The J gene is TRBJ1-4, the V gene TRBV19; unclear D gene. Germline V gene lookup returns CDR1 LNHDA and CDR2 SQIVND (reference sequence). The CDR3 is 11 residues long. Trimming pared 4 bases from V and 9 bases from J, leaving 6 bases between. The CDR3 region has the DNA TGTGCCAGTAGTACCCCTCAAAAACTGTTTTTT. Protein sequence: CASSTPQKLFF.

This clone was detected a few times. The chain joins TRBV30 to TRBJ1-6, with D unresolved. This CDR3 spans 14 amino acids. The germline V and J ends were trimmed by 5 bases and 7 bases, with 15 bases remaining between them. The germline CDR1 and CDR2 sequences are GTSNPN and SVGIG (reference sequence). DNA for the CDR3: TGTGCCTGGGGCACCCTACACGGGAATTCACCCCTCCACTTT. This translates into CAWGTLHGNSPLHF.

The table lists this clone with a few counts. The rearrangement links TRBV6-6 to TRBJ2-7; D is uncertain. CDR1 is MNHNY, CDR2 SVGAGI, per germline (reference sequence). Trimming shortened V by 8 bases and J by 2 bases, and 16 bases separated the two germline ends. The CDR3 loop spans 14 amino acids. The CDR3 DNA reads TGTGCCAGCCAACGGGCCGCAACAACCTACGAGCAGTACTTC. It encodes CASQRAATTYEQYF.

This clone was recorded once. The rearrangement joins TRBV6-1 to TRBJ2-7, with D possibly matching TRBD1 (6 bases). The V end lost 4 bases, the J end lost 0 bases, and 13 bases lay between the germline ends. The germline gives CDR1 MNHNS, CDR2 SASEGT. There are 15 residues in the CDR3. As DNA, the CDR3 is TGTGCCAGCAGTGTTAACAGGGCTAGCTCCTACGAGCAGTACTTC. It codes for CASSVNRASSYEQYF.

This chain links TRBV7-2 with TRBJ1-5; 7 bases align to TRBD1. The CDR3 runs 16 residues. The germline V gene encodes CDR1 SGHTA and CDR2 FQGNSA. The V gene end was trimmed by 4 bases and the J gene end by 2 bases; junction bases not matched to a gene: 8. The DNA for the CDR3 is TGTGCCAGCAGCTCCTACCACAGGGGAGGCAATCAGCCCCAGCATTTT. The encoded protein is CASSSYHRGGNQPQHF.

V and J are TRBV25-1 and TRBJ2-1, with TRBD2 matching over 11 bases. Germline CDR1 and CDR2: MGHDK and SYGVNS. The CDR3 has 15 amino acids. V was pared by 1 base and J by 10 bases, with 6 bases of the junction left unmatched. The chain's CDR3 is CASSEFSGGAGEQFF. CDR3 nucleotides: TGTGCCAGCAGTGAATTTAGCGGGGGGGCCGGGGAGCAGTTCTTC.

This sequence joins TRBV7-9 and TRBJ2-6, with TRBD1 as a possible D gene (6 bases). The CDR3 length is 16 residues. V lost 5 bases and J lost 4, with 15 bases in between. Germline CDR1 and CDR2: SEHNR and FQNEAQ (reference sequence). CDR3 amino acids: CASSTHRVLGANVLTF. The DNA of the CDR3 is TGTGCCAGCAGCACGCACAGGGTTCTAGGGGCCAACGTCCTGACTTTC.

The chain carries TRBV14 and TRBJ2-7, with D possibly being TRBD1 (6 bases). Germline CDR1 reads SGHDN; CDR2 reads FVKESK. This CDR3 spans 13 amino acids. V lost 6 bases, J lost 3 bases, and 12 bases lay in between. The CDR3 coding sequence is TGTGCCAGCAGAACAGGGTCTGGCTACGAGCAGTACTTC. Its protein is CASRTGSGYEQYF. Complete variable domain (other parts from reference TRBV14 and TRBJ2-7): EAGVTQFPSHSVIEKGQTVTLRCDPISGHDNLYWYRRVMGKEIKFLLHFVKESKQDESGMPNNRFLAERTGGTYSTLKVQPAELEDSGVYFCASRTGSGYEQYFGPGTRLTVT.

The gene calls are TRBV9 and TRBJ2-7, with D possibly matching TRBD2 (5 bases). There are 11 residues in the CDR3. Germline V gives CDR1 SGDLS, CDR2 YYNGEE. V was clipped by 3 bases and J by 6 bases, with 7 bases between them. The CDR3 here is CASSGRGEQYF. DNA for the CDR3: TGTGCCAGCAGCGGCCGGGGCGAGCAGTACTTC.

This rearrangement joins TRBV10-3 to TRBJ2-5; TRBD1 is a possible D gene (5 bases). CDR3 size: 18 residues. Trimming took off 0 bases at V and 3 bases at J, with 20 bases between the two ends. Germline V gene lookup returns CDR1 ENHRY and CDR2 SYGVKD. CDR3 nucleotides: TGTGCCATCAGTGAGTCCCCCCGGCAGGGCGCCATCAAAGAGACCCAGTACTTC. It codes for CAISESPRQGAIKETQYF.

This chain connects TRBV15 to TRBJ1-5, with D unresolved. The CDR3 is 15 residues long. Germline loops: CDR1 LNHNV, CDR2 YYDKDF (reference sequence). V was clipped by 0 bases and J by 1 base, with 7 bases between them. The DNA for the CDR3 is TGTGCCACCAGCAGAGATGGCAAGAGCAATCAGCCCCAGCATTTT. It is translated as CATSRDGKSNQPQHF.

This clone was seen only a few times. The rearrangement uses TRBV18 and TRBJ1-6; D uncertain. V lost 6 bases and J 0 bases, leaving 9 bases between the germline ends. The CDR3 extends over 15 amino acids. The germline gives CDR1 KGHSH, CDR2 LQKENI. CDR3 loop: CASSQDSSYNSPLHF. CDR3 sequence (DNA): TGTGCCAGCTCCCAGGATTCCTCCTATAATTCACCCCTCCACTTT.

This chain uses TRBV6-5 with TRBJ1-2; D remains ambiguous. Germline CDR1 reads MNHEY; CDR2 reads SVGAGI. The V end was cut by 0 bases, the J end by 7 bases, with 9 bases between. This CDR3 has 13 residues. For the CDR3, the DNA is TGTGCCAGCAGTTACTCTGCGACGAGTGGCTACACCTTC. Translating it yields CASSYSATSGYTF.

The J gene is TRBJ1-4, the V gene TRBV28; TRBD1 aligns across 8 bases. Germline CDR1 reads MDHEN; CDR2 reads SYDVKM. The CDR3 has 16 residues. Trimming removed 5 bases from V and 8 bases from J; junction bases left unmatched: 13. Written as DNA, the CDR3 is TGTGCCAGCAGTCCCTGGGCAGGGGGCGAGGGGGAAAAACTGTTTTTT. It translates to CASSPWAGGEGEKLFF.

The CDR3 here is CASSGDRGGQPQHF. As DNA, the CDR3 is TGTGCCAGCTCAGGTGACAGGGGTGGTCAGCCCCAGCATTTT. The chain is built from TRBV18 and TRBJ1-5; 8 positions agree with TRBD1. In germline, CDR1 is KGHSH, CDR2 LQKENI. The V and J ends lost 5 bases and 6 bases, in that order; junction bases with no gene match: 6. The CDR3 covers 14 residues.

The chain recombines TRBV5-1 with TRBJ1-4; D is possibly TRBD1 (6 bases). There are 17 residues in the CDR3. Per germline, CDR1 SGHRS and CDR2 YFSETQ. Trimming removed 0 bases from V and 3 bases from J, with 15 bases in between. CDR3 amino acids: CASSLGGTGSANEKLFF. The CDR3, as DNA: TGCGCCAGCAGCTTGGGTGGTACAGGGTCGGCTAATGAAAAACTGTTTTTT.

The count of this clone is one. In DNA form, the CDR3 reads TGTGCCAGCAGTCCGCAACCGGGACAGGGGCCGAGCTCCTATAATTCACCCCTCCACTTT. This gives the protein CASSPQPGQGPSSYNSPLHF. The chain links TRBV28 to TRBJ1-6; 10 nucleotides agree with TRBD1. The CDR3 contains 20 residues. Trimming at V came to 5 bases and at J to 0 bases, leaving 13 bases not matched to a gene. Germline V gene data show CDR1 as MDHEN and CDR2 as SYDVKM.

V and J are TRBV4-1 and TRBJ2-7; 10 bases line up with TRBD2. The CDR3 is 18 amino acids. Germline V lookup: CDR1 MGHRA, CDR2 YSYEKL. V dropped 1 base and J dropped 2; count of bases not matched to a gene: 11. The CDR3 region has the DNA TGCGCCAGCAGCCAAGTTGATTTTGTAGCGGGGGGAACCTACGAGCAGTACTTC. Amino acids: CASSQVDFVAGGTYEQYF.